The 8 T cell receptor beta chains presented below share a single source sample, sequenced in a study of blood T cells in healthy people across ages. Together with a sample-barcoded 5' primer, a J-beta primer mix was included in a second PCR lasting about 7 to 12 cycles. TCRdb ran MiXCR on the 5' RACE reads and lists one entry per CDR3 protein. The table records about 1.6 million distinct CDR3 sequences, about 31% of them present only once. The sequencing input was blood. These TCRs come from a woman in her 30s in good health.

In regard to this clonotype: A read error may produce the germline difference seen at one junction end. The chain couples TRBV11-2 to TRBJ2-7, with 8 bases identical to TRBD2. The CDR3 totals 17 residues. Germline CDR1 SGHAT, CDR2 FQNNGV. The CDR3 DNA reads TGTGCCGGCAGCTTAGGGGCTCGGTCGGGGGGGCAAGAGACTCAGTACTTC. Translating gives CAGSLGARSGGQETQYF.

V gene TRBV3-1 combines with J gene TRBJ1-1, with D tentatively TRBD1 (5 bases). V gave up 5 bases and J gave up 9 bases, with 13 bases separating them. The CDR3 length is 12 residues. Per the germline V gene, CDR1 is LGHDT and CDR2 is YNNKEL (reference sequence). The CDR3 bases are TGTGCCAGCAGCTCCCATGGGACTAAAGCTTTCTTT. Its protein is CASSSHGTKAFF.

The CDR3 nucleotides read TGCAGTGCTAGGTGGGAGGCCTACGAGCAGTACTTC. Protein: CSARWEAYEQYF. V usage is TRBV20-1 and J usage is TRBJ2-7; perhaps TRBD2 as D (6 bases). V lost 3 bases, J lost 2 bases, and 8 bases lay in between. CDR3 length equals 12 residues. Looked up from germline, CDR1 is DFQATT and CDR2 is SNEGSKA (reference sequence).

The chain joins TRBV28 to TRBJ1-6; TRBD1 might be the D (5 bases). V lost 3 bases to trimming and J lost 6 bases, with 12 bases between them. The CDR3 consists of 15 residues. Germline CDR1 reads MDHEN; CDR2 reads SYDVKM. DNA for the CDR3: TGTGCCAGCAGTTTTTTGTCAGGGAGTAATTCACCCCTCCACTTT. It translates to CASSFLSGSNSPLHF.

This clonotype was recorded a few times. V is TRBV6-5 and J is TRBJ2-1; TRBD1 or TRBD2 may be the D gene (5 bases each). The germline V gene encodes CDR1 MNHEY and CDR2 SVGAGI. Trimming took off 0 bases at V and 9 bases at J, with 12 bases between the two ends. The CDR3 is made up of 14 amino acids. The CDR3 DNA sequence: TGTGCCAGCAGTTACTCTGGGGGAGAGGGTGAGCAGTTCTTC. Translating gives CASSYSGGEGEQFF.

The gene calls are TRBV20-1 and TRBJ2-3, with a possible D match to TRBD2 (6 bases). Per germline, CDR1 DFQATT and CDR2 SNEGSKA (reference sequence). The CDR3 is 15 amino acids. Trimming removed 1 base at V and 5 bases at J, with 16 bases between. The CDR3 DNA reads as TGCAGTGCTAGAGGGCGCGGGAATCGGCTAGATACGCAGTATTTT. Translation gives CSARGRGNRLDTQYF.

J is TRBJ1-2 and V is TRBV19; 12 positions agree with TRBD1. The junction had 11 bases not matched to a gene; V was cut back by 7 bases and J by 8 bases. Germline values: CDR1 LNHDA, CDR2 SQIVND (reference sequence). This CDR3 is built from 15 residues. This chain's CDR3 is CASTVRGQGAKGYTF. The CDR3 bases are TGTGCCAGTACCGTGCGGGGACAGGGGGCCAAAGGCTACACCTTC.

This clonotype was seen a handful of times. This chain links TRBV4-1 with TRBJ1-5; tentative D call: TRBD1 (5 bases). Germline CDR1 and CDR2: MGHRA and YSYEKL. V shed 1 base and J shed 2 bases, with 18 bases lying between them. This CDR3 is 18 amino acids long. The CDR3 sequence: CASSQGSSGFMGNQPQHF. Written as DNA, the CDR3 is TGCGCCAGCAGCCAAGGATCGTCAGGGTTCATGGGCAATCAGCCCCAGCATTTT.